The 27 T cell receptor beta chains given below trace back to one sample, sequenced in a study of CD4 T cells in relation to SARS-CoV-2 and coronaviruses. These receptors' antigens are unknown. Produced via immunoSEQ multiplex PCR; TCRdb's table is partial and in-frame only. The sample has 41,000 or so clones; around 82% are singletons. The material sequenced was naive CD4+ T cells from PBMCs, cultured in vitro. As for subset: naive CD4+ T cells isolated by negative enrichment. The source of these receptors is an adult with COVID-19.

V is TRBV28 and J is TRBJ1-1; D may be TRBD1 (5 bases). This CDR3 is 15 amino acids long. V lost 5 bases and J lost 4, with 17 bases in between. The germline gives CDR1 MDHEN, CDR2 SYDVKM. The CDR3 spells CASSLRDFGGTEAFF. The CDR3 nucleotides are TGTGCCAGCAGTCTAAGGGACTTTGGAGGCACTGAAGCTTTCTTT.

This rearrangement joins TRBV5-4 to TRBJ2-1, with TRBD2 matching 10 bases. CDR3 size: 16 residues. Germline values: CDR1 SGHNT, CDR2 YYREEE (reference sequence). Trimming removed 0 bases from V and 1 base from J; junction bases left unmatched: 1. CDR3 region: CASSLALAGSYNEQFF. The CDR3 region has the DNA TGTGCCAGCAGCTTGGCACTAGCGGGGTCCTACAATGAGCAGTTCTTC.

V gene TRBV4-1 combines with J gene TRBJ1-4; 7 bases fit TRBD1. Trimming took 1 base from V and 0 from J; bases not matched to a gene: 2. Germline values: CDR1 MGHRA, CDR2 YSYEKL. The CDR3 totals 16 residues. CDR3 in amino acids: CASSQAGTATNEKLFF. In nucleotides, the CDR3 is TGCGCCAGCAGCCAAGCCGGGACAGCAACTAATGAAAAACTGTTTTTT.

J is TRBJ2-7 and V is TRBV9; either TRBD1 or TRBD2 may fit D (5 bases each). This CDR3 region has 13 residues. Trimming removed 4 bases at V and 6 bases at J, with 14 bases between. The germline gives CDR1 SGDLS, CDR2 YYNGEE. CDR3 sequence (DNA): TGTGCCAGCAGCCCCGGGGCCCCCGGCGAGCAGTACTTC. Its translation is CASSPGAPGEQYF.

In the case of this clone: An end of the junction differs from the germline gene, which may be a read error. The CDR3 is CASSEGLNQPQHF. The CDR3 DNA follows: TGTGCCAGCAGCGAAGGACTGAATCAGCCCCAGCATTTT. The chain recombines TRBV6-1 with TRBJ1-5; the D is unclear. CDR3 length: 13 residues. In germline, CDR1 is MNHNS, CDR2 SASEGT.

This clone was detected a few times. One end of the junction varies from germline; a read error may be responsible. V is TRBV6-5 and J is TRBJ1-2, with 8 bases lining up with TRBD1. Germline V gene lookup returns CDR1 MNHEY and CDR2 SVGAGI. The CDR3 extends over 11 amino acids. CDR3 amino acids: CASSSSGQAHF. Here the CDR3 DNA reads TGTGCCAGCTCCTCCTCGGGACAGGCGCACTTC.

This chain links TRBV21-1 with TRBJ1-6. TRBV21-1 is recorded as a pseudogene. The CDR3 is made up of 16 amino acids. For the CDR3, the DNA is TGTGCCAGCAGCAACCCGCGGAACCAGTATAATTCACCCCTCCACTTT. The encoded protein is CASSNPRNQYNSPLHF.

V and J are TRBV6-1 and TRBJ1-2; D remains ambiguous. Germline V gene lookup returns CDR1 MNHNS and CDR2 SASEGT. The CDR3 is made up of 14 amino acids. Trimming took 3 bases from V and 3 from J, leaving 11 bases between them. In nucleotides, the CDR3 is TGTGCCAGCAGTGACGATACTCGGGACTATGGCTACACCTTC. Protein: CASSDDTRDYGYTF.

The chain combines TRBV2 with TRBJ2-6; D is perhaps TRBD2 (6 bases). Germline CDR1 reads SNHLY; CDR2 reads FYNNEI. The CDR3 sequence is 16 residues long. V shed 5 bases and J shed 1 base, with 12 bases lying between them. The CDR3 region has the DNA TGTGCCAGCAGTCTGGGAGGAGGTTCTGGGGCCAACGTCCTGACTTTC. This encodes CASSLGGGSGANVLTF.

The V and J genes are TRBV21-1 and TRBJ1-4; the table's D call TRBD1 went unverified against the DNA. TRBV21-1 is described as a pseudogene. The CDR3 totals 16 residues. CDR3 amino acids: CASSKGERLKTGGGVF. As DNA, the CDR3 is TGTGCCAGCAGCAAAGGAGAAAGGCTTAAGACAGGGGGCGGAGTATTT.

This clone has more than one count but fewer than ten. The chain joins TRBV6-1 to TRBJ2-2; D not certain. Trimming stripped 6 bases from V and 6 bases from J, with 11 bases between. CDR3 length: 13 residues. Germline assignment: CDR1 MNHNS and CDR2 SASEGT. CDR3 DNA: TGTGCCAGCAGGTCGCGGATGGCCGGGGAGCTGTTTTTT. It codes for CASRSRMAGELFF.

The rearrangement joins TRBV2 to TRBJ2-1; the D is unclear. The CDR3 covers 16 residues. Trimming pared 5 bases from V and 2 bases from J, leaving 16 bases between. Germline V gene sequence: CDR1 SNHLY, CDR2 FYNNEI. CDR3 DNA: TGTGCCAGCAGTCCACCAAGTATCTCCACCTACAATGAGCAGTTCTTC. Protein product: CASSPPSISTYNEQFF.

The rearrangement links TRBV7-2 to TRBJ2-5, with TRBD2 matching over 7 bases. Looked up from germline, CDR1 is SGHTA and CDR2 is FQGNSA. The CDR3 consists of 15 residues. Unmatched junction bases numbered 4, after V lost 0 bases and J lost 3 bases. CDR3 nucleotide sequence: TGTGCCAGCAGCTTAGCTCAAGCGGGGAAAGAGACCCAGTACTTC. Its translation is CASSLAQAGKETQYF.

A word on this clone: One junction end does not reproduce the germline sequence, and a read error may be involved. The CDR3 DNA is TGTGCCAGCAGCGTAACGGGACTAGCGGGAGGAGGGTCCTACGAGCAGTACTTC. It is translated as CASSVTGLAGGGSYEQYF. The chain employs TRBV7-3 and TRBJ2-7; 15 positions match TRBD2. The CDR3 contains 18 residues. CDR1 and CDR2 from the germline V gene are SGHTA and FQGTGA.

Judged by abundance, this clone is hyperexpanded. This rearrangement joins TRBV6-2 or TRBV6-3 to TRBJ1-5, with 8 bases fitting TRBD1. The CDR3 has 15 amino acids. With V trimmed by 5 bases and J by 4 bases, 7 bases remained unmatched. Germline CDR1 is MNHEY and CDR2 is SVGEGT. In nucleotides, the CDR3 is TGTGCCAGCAGTAAACCCCAGGGGGCGAATCAGCCCCAGCATTTT. This translates into CASSKPQGANQPQHF.

This clone was counted a single time. The rearrangement links TRBV27 to TRBJ2-5, with TRBD2 identical over 9 bases. Germline CDR1 reads MNHEY; CDR2 reads SMNVEV (reference sequence). This CDR3 spans 15 amino acids. V lost 3 bases and J lost 3; bases outside the gene matches: 5. CDR3 region: CASSLGTSRKETQYF. DNA of the CDR3: TGTGCCAGCAGTTTGGGGACTAGCAGAAAAGAGACCCAGTACTTC.

The V gene is TRBV18, the J gene TRBJ2-2, with 9 nucleotides matching TRBD2. The junction had 12 bases not matched to a gene; V was cut back by 8 bases and J by 2 bases. Germline V gene lookup returns CDR1 KGHSH and CDR2 LQKENI. CDR3 length: 17 residues. Here the CDR3 reads CASTSTTGTSNTGELFF. The CDR3 DNA is TGTGCCAGCACCTCTACTACCGGGACTAGCAACACCGGGGAGCTGTTTTTT.

The chain has TRBV6-6 and TRBJ2-5; D gene uncertain. The CDR3 sequence is 14 residues long. The V gene's germline CDR1 is MNHNY and CDR2 SVGAGI (reference sequence). V gave up 0 bases and J gave up 5 bases, with 10 bases separating them. The CDR3 here is CASSYSGQSETQYF. In DNA, the CDR3 is TGTGCCAGCAGTTACTCCGGCCAGTCGGAGACCCAGTACTTC.

The chain couples TRBV20-1 to TRBJ2-2; a weak D match, TRBD1 (5 bases). The CDR3 spans 13 residues. Germline V lookup: CDR1 DFQATT, CDR2 SNEGSKA (reference sequence). V dropped 3 bases and J dropped 5 bases, with 10 bases sitting between them. CDR3 sequence: CSASRGRTGELFF. The DNA for the CDR3 is TGCAGTGCTAGTAGGGGTAGGACCGGGGAGCTGTTTTTT.

This clone was counted once. CDR3 sequence reads: CASSQTSGASTDTQYF. The CDR3 DNA reads TGCGCCAGCAGCCAGACTAGCGGGGCTTCCACAGATACGCAGTATTTT. The chain is built from TRBV5-1 and TRBJ2-3, with TRBD2 matching 11 bases. Germline assignment: CDR1 SGHRS and CDR2 YFSETQ. Germline trimming cut 4 bases from V and 2 bases from J; bases unmatched to any gene: 6. The CDR3 runs to 16 residues. The whole variable domain, remainder taken from reference TRBV5-1 and TRBJ2-3, is KAGVTQTPRYLIKTRGQQVTLSCSPISGHRSVSWYQQTPGQGLQFLFEYFSETQRNKGNFPGRFSGRQFSNSRSEMNVSTLELGDSALYLCASSQTSGASTDTQYFGPGTRLTVL.

CDR3 DNA: TGTGCCAGCAGCCTCCTCGCGAGACCGACAGATACGCAGTATTTT. Its translation: CASSLLARPTDTQYF. The chain joins TRBV28 to TRBJ2-3; D remains unclear. Between the trimmed V and J ends, which lost 6 bases and 3 bases, there was a span of 16 bases. There are 15 residues in the CDR3. Per germline, CDR1 MDHEN and CDR2 SYDVKM.

The chain couples TRBV11-2 to TRBJ2-5; D is ambiguous. The V end lost 3 bases, the J end lost 0 bases, and 5 bases lay between the germline ends. The CDR3 is 13 amino acids. CDR1 is SGHAT, CDR2 FQNNGV, per germline. In DNA form, the CDR3 reads TGTGCCAGCAGCTTTGGGAACCAAGAGACCCAGTACTTC. Protein sequence: CASSFGNQETQYF.

The chain joins TRBV6-5 to TRBJ1-6, with no clear D. From germline, CDR1 is MNHEY and CDR2 SVGAGI. V gave up 5 bases and J gave up 8 bases, with 10 bases separating them. The CDR3 extends over 13 amino acids. CDR3 DNA sequence: TGTGCCAGCAGTCTTACTGGAGATTCACCCCTCCACTTT. It is translated as CASSLTGDSPLHF.

The chain is built from TRBV6-2 or TRBV6-3 and TRBJ2-1; no firm D call. V shed 0 bases and J shed 8 bases, with 5 bases lying between them. This CDR3 contains 12 residues. The germline V gene encodes CDR1 MNHEY and CDR2 SVGEGT. CDR3 DNA: TGTGCCAGCAGTTACTCGAACTATGAGCAGTTCTTC. As protein: CASSYSNYEQFF.

The V gene is TRBV28, the J gene TRBJ2-3, with D perhaps TRBD2 (6 bases). CDR1 is MDHEN and CDR2 is SYDVKM in the germline V gene. This CDR3 spans 17 amino acids. The V and J ends lost 7 bases and 2 bases respectively, with 22 bases between them. The CDR3 DNA reads as TGTGCCAGCACCCTTCTTGCCAGCGGGTCCCTCACAGATACGCAGTATTTT. Amino acids: CASTLLASGSLTDTQYF.

The chain uses TRBV15 and TRBJ1-5; D not resolved. The V end lost 3 bases, the J end lost 5 bases, and 8 bases lay between the germline ends. CDR3 length: 13 amino acids. Germline assignment: CDR1 LNHNV and CDR2 YYDKDF (reference sequence). The CDR3 protein is CATSRNGDQPQHF. DNA for the CDR3: TGTGCCACCAGCAGGAACGGCGATCAGCCCCAGCATTTT.

Regarding this clone: Different DNA sequences within this sample yield the same CDR3. The chain carries TRBV6-2 or TRBV6-3 and TRBJ2-7, with TRBD2 matching over 12 bases. The germline V gene has CDR1 MNHEY and CDR2 SVGEGT. The V gene end was trimmed by 2 bases and the J gene end by 4 bases; junction bases not matched to a gene: 0. This CDR3 is 14 amino acids long. The chain's CDR3 is CASSYGTSGYEQYF. CDR3 DNA: TGTGCCAGCAGTTACGGGACTAGCGGGTACGAGCAGTACTTC.